These T cell receptor beta chains were read from a single sample in a study of blood T cell repertoires in COVID-19. Assay: immunoSEQ multiplex PCR; the TCRdb copy retains only in-frame clones and omits some. This sample has 160,000 or so clones; roughly nine tenths occur once, and the top ten carry approximately 3%. The sample comprised peripheral blood. The receptors derive from a man in his 60s with acute or convalescent COVID-19. Both conserved end residues are part of each CDR3. A D gene is named only where the DNA matches it firmly. Clone size is not always given. Where it is, it says once, few, many or a class for expanded clones.

abundance	v_gene	j_gene	d_gene	CDR3aa	CDR3nt
.	TRBV5-1	TRBJ1-2	TRBD1	CASSPGQGAYIGYTF	TGCGCCAGCAGCCCCGGACAGGGGGCGTATATAGGCTACACCTTC
.	TRBV6-4	TRBJ2-2	TRBD2	CASKQRGGPGELFF	TGTGCCAGCAAGCAGCGGGGGGGCCCCGGGGAGCTGTTTTTT
once	TRBV5-4	TRBJ1-6	.	CASSYRDKNSPLHF	TGTGCCAGCAGCTACCGGGACAAAAACTCACCCCTCCACTTT
.	TRBV19	TRBJ2-7	.	CASSKPGLVYEQYF	TGTGCCAGTTCCAAGCCAGGGTTGGTCTACGAGCAGTACTTC
.	TRBV6-2/TRBV6-3	TRBJ2-7	.	CASSRSSTGTASYEQYF	TGTGCCAGCAGCCGATCTTCTACCGGGACTGCCTCCTACGAGCAGTACTTC
.	TRBV18	TRBJ2-2	.	CASSPDAAGELFF	TGTGCCAGCTCACCAGACGCGGCCGGGGAGCTGTTTTTT
.	TRBV7-2	TRBJ2-3	.	CASSLIATDTQYF	TGTGCCAGCAGCTTAATAGCCACAGATACGCAGTATTTT
.	TRBV5-8	TRBJ1-2	TRBD1	CASSPERRDSYGYTF	TGTGCCAGCAGCCCGGAGCGGCGGGACAGCTATGGCTACACCTTC
.	TRBV5-1	TRBJ2-2	.	CASSLKGGTGELFF	TGCGCCAGCAGCTTGAAAGGGGGCACCGGGGAGCTGTTTTTT
.	TRBV9	TRBJ1-2	.	CASSARVSGYTF	TGTGCCAGCAGCGCGAGGGTTAGTGGCTACACCTTC
.	TRBV30	TRBJ1-1	.	CAWSKGRWENGEAFF	TGTGCCTGGAGTAAGGGGCGGTGGGAAAATGGTGAAGCTTTCTTT
.	TRBV6-6	TRBJ2-7	.	CASSYSYRELIYEQYF	TGTGCCAGCAGTTACTCGTACAGGGAGCTAATCTACGAGCAGTACTTC
.	TRBV14	TRBJ1-4	.	CASSQVRGQGEKLFF	TGTGCCAGCAGCCAAGTACGTGGGCAAGGCGAAAAACTGTTTTTT
.	TRBV4-3	TRBJ1-4	.	CASSQEGHSNSNEKLFF	TGCGCCAGCAGCCAAGAGGGACACTCAAATTCGAATGAAAAACTGTTTTTT
.	TRBV10-3	TRBJ1-1	.	CAISESWARERTEAFF	TGTGCCATCAGTGAGTCGTGGGCACGGGAACGCACTGAAGCTTTCTTT
.	TRBV18	TRBJ2-7	.	CASSVNAAYEQYF	TGTGCCAGCTCAGTCAACGCAGCCTACGAGCAGTACTTC
.	TRBV19	TRBJ1-5	.	CASSIGISNQPQHF	TGTGCCAGTAGTATAGGTATTAGCAATCAGCCCCAGCATTTT
.	TRBV7-2	TRBJ2-2	TRBD1	CASSRDRGSGELFF	TGTGCCAGCAGCCGGGACAGGGGGTCCGGGGAGCTGTTTTTT
once	TRBV11-3	TRBJ2-3	TRBD2	CASSPTSGGTDTQYF	TGTGCCAGCAGCCCTACTAGCGGGGGAACAGATACGCAGTATTTT
.	TRBV6-6	TRBJ2-5	TRBD2	CASSYGPQAGQETQYF	TGTGCCAGCAGTTACGGGCCCCAAGCGGGGCAAGAGACCCAGTACTTC
.	TRBV18	TRBJ1-1	TRBD1	CASSRGDRDAAFF	TGTGCCAGCTCACGGGGGGACAGGGACGCGGCTTTCTTT
.	TRBV6-2/TRBV6-3	TRBJ1-5	.	CASSYSAAHQPQHF	TGTGCCAGCAGTTACTCTGCCGCACACCAGCCCCAGCATTTT
.	TRBV10-3	TRBJ1-5	.	CAISEREDQPQHF	TGTGCCATCAGTGAAAGGGAGGATCAGCCCCAGCATTTT
.	TRBV6-5	TRBJ2-1	.	CASSYQTTLNNEQFF	TGTGCCAGCAGTTACCAGACTACACTAAACAATGAGCAGTTCTTC
.	TRBV30	TRBJ1-5	TRBD1	CAWSRTGGNQPQHF	TGTGCCTGGAGTCGGACAGGGGGAAATCAGCCCCAGCATTTT
.	TRBV6-5	TRBJ2-7	TRBD2	CASSSGLASYEQYF	TGTGCCAGCAGTTCGGGACTAGCGTCCTACGAGCAGTACTTC
.	TRBV7-9	TRBJ1-3	TRBD1	CASSWTGGENTIYF	TGTGCCAGCAGCTGGACAGGGGGCGAAAACACCATATATTTT
.	TRBV7-2	TRBJ1-6	.	CASGQPNSPLHF	TGTGCCAGCGGACAGCCCAATTCACCCCTCCACTTT
.	TRBV11-1	TRBJ1-1	TRBD1	CASSEDRGQAFF	TGTGCCAGCAGCGAAGACAGGGGGCAAGCTTTCTTT
.	TRBV5-1	TRBJ1-1	.	CASSLEARARVTEAFF	TGCGCCAGCAGCTTGGAGGCGAGGGCGCGGGTCACTGAAGCTTTCTTT
.	TRBV5-4	TRBJ2-7	TRBD1	CASRGDRGQYEQYF	TGTGCCAGCAGGGGGGACAGGGGGCAGTACGAGCAGTACTTC
.	TRBV20-1	TRBJ2-3	TRBD1	CSATGADTQYF	TGCAGTGCGACAGGGGCAGATACGCAGTATTTT
once	TRBV9	TRBJ2-2	.	CASSPKNTGELFF	TGTGCCAGCAGCCCAAAAAACACCGGGGAGCTGTTTTTT
.	TRBV13	TRBJ1-1	.	CASSRGLLNPEAFF	TGTGCCAGCAGCCGCGGACTTCTAAACCCTGAAGCTTTCTTT
.	TRBV27	TRBJ1-2	TRBD1	CASSSPRQGHYGYTF	TGTGCCAGCAGTTCCCCGAGACAGGGGCACTATGGCTACACCTTC
.	TRBV3-1/TRBV3-2	TRBJ2-5	TRBD1	CASSQGGQGQETQYF	TGTGCCAGCAGCCAAGGGGGACAGGGACAAGAGACCCAGTACTTC
.	TRBV10-2	TRBJ2-3	TRBD2	CASSDGGGLTDTQYF	TGCGCCAGCAGTGACGGCGGGGGATTAACAGATACGCAGTATTTT
.	TRBV5-1	TRBJ1-5	.	CETGIPWGNQPQHF	TGCGAAACAGGAATTCCTTGGGGCAATCAGCCCCAGCATTTT
.	TRBV6-2/TRBV6-3	TRBJ1-5	.	CASSYFQGKDQPQHF	TGTGCCAGCAGTTACTTCCAGGGTAAGGATCAGCCCCAGCATTTT
.	TRBV9	TRBJ1-4	.	CASSVQGRGNEKLFF	TGTGCCAGCAGCGTACAAGGACGGGGGAATGAAAAACTGTTTTTT
.	TRBV5-1	TRBJ2-2	.	CASSSRESGELFF	TGCGCCAGCAGCTCGCGAGAGTCCGGGGAGCTGTTTTTT
.	TRBV5-6	TRBJ1-2	TRBD1	CASSPTGVHGYTF	TGTGCCAGCAGCCCCACAGGGGTTCATGGCTACACCTTC
.	TRBV5-4	TRBJ1-1	.	CASSPGGVTGGMNTEAFF	TGTGCCAGCAGCCCAGGTGGGGTCACTGGCGGGATGAACACTGAAGCTTTCTTT
.	TRBV10-2	TRBJ1-2	.	CASSDPGRLKNGYTF	TGCGCCAGCAGTGACCCAGGCCGGCTTAAGAATGGCTACACCTTC
.	TRBV11-2	TRBJ2-7	TRBD1	CASIPRIDRGSYEQYF	TGTGCCAGCATCCCTCGGATCGACAGGGGGTCCTACGAGCAGTACTTC
.	TRBV19	TRBJ1-5	TRBD1	CASSTSGTGVSNQPQHF	TGTGCCAGTAGTACTTCCGGGACAGGGGTTAGCAATCAGCCCCAGCATTTT
.	TRBV24-1	TRBJ1-3	TRBD1	CATSEAGGSSGNTIYF	TGTGCCACCAGTGAGGCAGGGGGAAGCTCTGGAAACACCATATATTTT
.	TRBV3-1/TRBV3-2	TRBJ2-7	.	CASSPVSRGRTYEQYF	TGTGCCAGCAGCCCCGTTAGTCGGGGTCGGACCTACGAGCAGTACTTC
.	TRBV5-1	TRBJ2-5	TRBD2	CASSFGSGGPQETQYF	TGCGCCAGCAGCTTCGGTAGCGGGGGGCCACAAGAGACCCAGTACTTC
once	TRBV7-8	TRBJ2-2	.	CASSLLPGNTGELFF	TGTGCCAGCAGCTTACTCCCAGGGAACACCGGGGAGCTGTTTTTT
.	TRBV5-6	TRBJ2-1	TRBD2	CASSLGLAGGYEQFF	TGTGCCAGCAGCCTCGGACTAGCGGGGGGGTATGAGCAGTTCTTC
.	TRBV3-1/TRBV3-2	TRBJ1-1	TRBD1	CASSQLWGQGNTEAFF	TGTGCCAGCAGCCAACTGTGGGGACAGGGGAACACTGAAGCTTTCTTT
.	TRBV6-2/TRBV6-3	TRBJ1-2	TRBD1	CATSLTGFYGSTF	TGTGCCACCAGCCTGACAGGGTTCTATGGCTCCACCTTC
few	TRBV10-3	TRBJ1-5	TRBD1	CAISGTGGPDQPQHF	TGTGCCATCAGTGGAACAGGGGGCCCAGATCAGCCCCAGCATTTT
.	TRBV5-1	TRBJ1-4	TRBD1	CASSLSGTGEVGNEKLFF	TGCGCCAGCAGCTTGAGCGGGACAGGGGAAGTTGGTAATGAAAAACTGTTTTTT